This T cell receptor beta chain was recovered during a study of T cells after posttransplantation cyclophosphamide. Busulfan-fludarabine conditioning, marrow transplant, and cyclophosphamide on days +3 and +4 were administered. Sequencing was performed with immunoSEQ multiplex PCR; in TCRdb, only in-frame clones are kept and a portion is missing. The data contain some 10,000 clones, about 85% of them singletons. Per germline, CDR1 SEHNR and CDR2 FQNEAQ (reference sequence). The CDR3 length is 11 residues. V lost 11 bases, J lost 2 bases, and 9 bases lay in between. The genes are TRBV7-9 and TRBJ2-5; D unclear. The receptor was derived from a female patient aged 50 to 65 who received an allogeneic stem cell transplant from a related donor, was CMV-positive, and had no GVHD. Part of the T cells may come from the graft donor. Material: PBMCs, obtained more than 1,700 days after allogeneic stem cell transplant with posttransplant cyclophosphamide. This CDR3 is CAVESQETQYF. The CDR3, as DNA: TGTGCCGTCGAGTCTCAAGAGACCCAGTACTTC.